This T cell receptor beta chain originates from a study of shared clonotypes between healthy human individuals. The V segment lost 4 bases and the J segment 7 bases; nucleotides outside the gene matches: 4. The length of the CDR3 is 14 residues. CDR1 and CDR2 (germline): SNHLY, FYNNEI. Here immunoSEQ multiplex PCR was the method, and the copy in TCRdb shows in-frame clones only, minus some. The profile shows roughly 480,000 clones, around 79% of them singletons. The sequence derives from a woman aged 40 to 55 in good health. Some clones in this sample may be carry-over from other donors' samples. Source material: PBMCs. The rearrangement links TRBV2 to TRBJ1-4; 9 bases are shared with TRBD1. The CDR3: CASSVDRGTEKLFF. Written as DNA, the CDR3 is TGTGCCAGCAGTGTGGACAGGGGTACTGAAAAACTGTTTTTT.